A selection of T cell receptor beta chains follows, all from one sample in a study of CD8 T cells in Susac syndrome. One entry per CDR3 protein, called by TCRdb with MiXCR from the immunoSEQ multiplex PCR reads. The sample lists approximately 130,000 distinct CDR3 sequences; less than 95% were seen once. The material sequenced was CD4+ T cells from PBMCs. The receptor source for this set is a human donor in good health. Each CDR3 is given with its conserved first and last residue. Fields, in order: clone size, J gene, D gene, V gene, CDR3 DNA, CDR3 protein. The D gene is left open where the match is weak. For some rows the clone size is stated as once, few or many, or as a class when expanded; others skip it.

once TRBJ2-3 NA TRBV4-1 TGCGCCAGCAGCCAAGGGACAGCATTCACAGATACGCAGTATTTT CASSQGTAFTDTQYF
NA TRBJ1-1 TRBD1 TRBV20-1 TGCAGTGCTACCCGACAGGGTTCTGAAGCTTTCTTT CSATRQGSEAFF
NA TRBJ2-7 NA TRBV3-1 TGTGCCAGCACCCCGCGGGCGGGCACCTACGAGCAGTACTTC CASTPRAGTYEQYF
NA TRBJ1-2 NA TRBV20-1 TGCAGTGCTAGAGCCCCAGGGGCGCGGCATGGCTACACCTTC CSARAPGARHGYTF
NA TRBJ2-5 TRBD2 TRBV12-3/TRBV12-4 TGTGCCAGCAGTTTAAAGCGGGGAACCATTAGAATCCAAGAGACCCAGTACTTC CASSLKRGTIRIQETQYF
NA TRBJ1-1 NA TRBV6-1 TGTGCCAGCAGTGAATTTGGCAGTAACCCCACTGAAGCTTTCTTT CASSEFGSNPTEAFF
NA TRBJ2-5 NA TRBV7-8 TGTGCCAGCAGCTTAAACCCTAACGAGGGTACGCAAGAGACCCAGTACTTC CASSLNPNEGTQETQYF
once TRBJ2-1 NA TRBV6-5 TGTGCCAGCCAAGGGGGGGCCGATGAGCAGTTCTTC CASQGGADEQFF
NA TRBJ2-1 TRBD2 TRBV20-1 TGCAGTGCAACAGGACTAGCGGGAGATATACATGAGCAGTTCTTC CSATGLAGDIHEQFF
NA TRBJ2-7 TRBD2 TRBV6-2/TRBV6-3 TGTGCCAGCAGTTCGCTAGCGGTAAACGAGCAGTACTTC CASSSLAVNEQYF
NA TRBJ2-7 NA TRBV5-1 TGCGCCAGCAGCTTGTTAGGGAGCTCCTACGAGCAGTACTTC CASSLLGSSYEQYF
NA TRBJ2-7 NA TRBV5-1 TGCGCCAGCGGGCTGGAGAACTACTCCTACGAGCAGTACTTC CASGLENYSYEQYF
NA TRBJ2-7 NA TRBV12-3/TRBV12-4 TGTGCCAGCACCAAAGGGTACATGCCCTACGAGCAGTACTTC CASTKGYMPYEQYF
NA TRBJ2-7 TRBD2 TRBV7-9 TGTGCCAGCAGCTTATTCGATTGGGGGAGGGCCTCCTACGAGCAGTACTTC CASSLFDWGRASYEQYF
NA TRBJ1-1 NA TRBV7-9 TGTGCCAGCAGACGGATGAACACTGAAGCTTTCTTT CASRRMNTEAFF
NA TRBJ2-1 TRBD2 TRBV18 TGTGCCAGCTCACCACGACTAGCGCGGGAGAAGAATGAGCAGTTCTTC CASSPRLAREKNEQFF
few TRBJ2-2 NA TRBV19 TGTGCCAGTAGTATTACGGGTATCGCCGGGGAGCTGTTTTTT CASSITGIAGELFF
few TRBJ2-3 TRBD2 TRBV7-9 TGTGCCAGCAGCTTAGTAGCGGGGGGCACAGATACGCAGTATTTT CASSLVAGGTDTQYF
NA TRBJ2-7 NA TRBV5-1 TGCGCCAGCAGCTTGGACAGGGAACTTTACGAGCAGTACTTC CASSLDRELYEQYF
NA TRBJ2-1 TRBD2 TRBV11-3 TGTGCCAGCAGCTTAATAGCGGGAGGAACGGGGAATGAGCAGTTCTTC CASSLIAGGTGNEQFF
NA TRBJ2-7 NA TRBV12-3/TRBV12-4 TGTGCCAGCAGTCCCCAACAGGGCCACGAGCAGTACTTC CASSPQQGHEQYF
NA TRBJ2-7 TRBD2 TRBV25-1 TGTGCCAGCAGTGAGGCGGGAGCTCTGTACGAGCAGTACTTC CASSEAGALYEQYF
once TRBJ2-5 NA TRBV10-3 TGTGCCATCACACCTGGACAGCAAGAGACCCAGTACTTC CAITPGQQETQYF
NA TRBJ2-3 TRBD2 TRBV20-1 TGCAGTGCTAAGACTAGCGGGAGAGGGGCTAGCACAGATACGCAGTATTTT CSAKTSGRGASTDTQYF
NA TRBJ1-1 NA TRBV3-1 TGTGCCAGCAGCCAAAGTTTGACAGTAAACACTGAAGCTTTCTTT CASSQSLTVNTEAFF
NA TRBJ2-1 TRBD2 TRBV6-5 TGTGCCAGCAGTTACTCTGGCGGGAGACTCTACAATGAGCAGTTCTTC CASSYSGGRLYNEQFF
NA TRBJ2-1 NA TRBV6-6 TGTGCCAGCAGTTATTACAAGGGATGGAATGAGCAGTTCTTC CASSYYKGWNEQFF
NA TRBJ1-6 NA TRBV5-4 TGTGCCAGCAGCTGGGGGGATACGGATTCACCCCTCCACTTT CASSWGDTDSPLHF
NA TRBJ2-3 NA TRBV20-1 TGCAGTGCTAGAGGGGGGCTAGGGTTGGCAGGACCAGATACGCAGTATTTT CSARGGLGLAGPDTQYF
NA TRBJ2-3 NA TRBV3-1 TGTGCCAGCAGCCAAGATACAGCAGATACGCAGTATTTT CASSQDTADTQYF
NA TRBJ2-1 NA TRBV5-1 TGCGCCAGCAGCATGTGGGGGAATGAGCAGTTCTTC CASSMWGNEQFF
NA TRBJ2-2 TRBD2 TRBV5-6 TGTGCCAGCAGCATGGACAGACTAGCGGGGGTCACCGGGGAGCTGTTTTTT CASSMDRLAGVTGELFF
NA TRBJ1-2 NA TRBV11-2 TGTGCCAGCAGCTTGGGACCCGACATTAACTATGGCTACACCTTC CASSLGPDINYGYTF
NA TRBJ2-3 TRBD2 TRBV5-6 TGTGCCAGCAGCTTGGATCCGGGAGGGCGAAATACGCAGTATTTT CASSLDPGGRNTQYF
NA TRBJ2-7 NA TRBV5-4 TGTGCCAGCAGCTTGGGGGGGAGGCGGGATTCCCACGAGCAGTACTTC CASSLGGRRDSHEQYF
NA TRBJ1-2 NA TRBV18 TGTGCCAGCTCAGGGGAGTTTGGCTACACCTTC CASSGEFGYTF
NA TRBJ2-2 TRBD2 TRBV3-1 TGTGCCAGCAGCCGCTTCCCGGGAGCGGGAGACACCGGGGAGCTGTTTTTT CASSRFPGAGDTGELFF
NA TRBJ2-3 TRBD2 TRBV12-3/TRBV12-4 TGTGCCAGCCTCGCGACTAGCGGGGGGGCCACAGATACGCAGTATTTT CASLATSGGATDTQYF
once TRBJ2-4 NA TRBV20-1 TGCAGTGCTAGAGATCTGGGGGGGGCCAACATTCAGTACTTC CSARDLGGANIQYF
NA TRBJ2-3 NA TRBV6-1 TGTGCCAGCCAACTAACAAGGACTTTTAGTACAGATACGCAGTATTTT CASQLTRTFSTDTQYF
NA TRBJ1-4 NA TRBV10-3 TGTGCTACCGGGGGCCGCACTAATGAAAAACTGTTTTTT CATGGRTNEKLFF